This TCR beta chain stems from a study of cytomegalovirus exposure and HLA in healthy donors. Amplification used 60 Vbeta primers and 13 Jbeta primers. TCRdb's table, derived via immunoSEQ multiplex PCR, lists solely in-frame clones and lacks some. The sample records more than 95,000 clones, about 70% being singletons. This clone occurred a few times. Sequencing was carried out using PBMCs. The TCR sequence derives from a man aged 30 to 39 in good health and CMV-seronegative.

CDR3 DNA sequence: TGTGCCAGCAGATTGACAGGGAGTATCGCCGAAGCTTTCTTT. This translates into CASRLTGSIAEAFF. The J gene is TRBJ1-1, the V gene TRBV6-1; TRBD1 agrees at 7 bases. With V trimmed by 6 bases and J by 8 bases, 12 bases remained unmatched. Germline V CDR1 and CDR2: MNHNS, SASEGT. The CDR3 runs 14 residues.